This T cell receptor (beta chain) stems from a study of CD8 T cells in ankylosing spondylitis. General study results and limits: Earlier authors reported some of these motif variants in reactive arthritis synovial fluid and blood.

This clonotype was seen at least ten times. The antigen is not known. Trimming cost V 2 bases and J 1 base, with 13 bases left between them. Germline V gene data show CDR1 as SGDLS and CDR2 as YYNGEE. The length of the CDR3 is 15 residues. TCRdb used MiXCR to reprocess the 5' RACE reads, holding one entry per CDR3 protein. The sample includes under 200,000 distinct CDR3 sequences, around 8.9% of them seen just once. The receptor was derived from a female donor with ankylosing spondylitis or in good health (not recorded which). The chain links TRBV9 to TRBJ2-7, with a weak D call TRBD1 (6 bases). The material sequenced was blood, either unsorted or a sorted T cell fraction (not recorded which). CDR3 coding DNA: TGTGCCAGCAGCGTTCTGGACAGCCCATCCTACGAGCAGTACTTC. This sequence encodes CASSVLDSPSYEQYF.